Sequencing of this T cell receptor (beta chain) was carried out in a study of identical twins. Points from the study as a whole: The study found excess low generation probability among twin-shared out-of-frame alpha sequences. Beta out-of-frame twin sharing showed a weaker excess.

This CDR3 is 13 amino acids long. V was clipped by 6 bases and J by 2 bases; unmatched bases: 2. CDR1 DFQATT and CDR2 SNEGSKA come from the germline V gene (reference sequence). In its sample, this clonotype was seen a few times. What it binds is unknown. cDNA molecules carried unique molecular identifiers, and template switching added a universal primer site. TCRdb reprocessed the 5' RACE reads via MiXCR and lists one record per CDR3 protein. The sample gives about 660,000 distinct CDR3 sequences, about 9.4% of which show up once; 0.85% to 1% is in the top ten. This same sample was also part of a study on yellow fever vaccine responses in identical twins.

The TCR sequence derives from a woman under 30 in good health. The specimen was PBMCs. The chain uses TRBV20-1 and TRBJ2-2, with 8 bases matching TRBD2. The DNA of the CDR3 is TGCAGTGCGGGGACTAGTAACACCGGGGAGCTGTTTTTT. Protein product: CSAGTSNTGELFF.